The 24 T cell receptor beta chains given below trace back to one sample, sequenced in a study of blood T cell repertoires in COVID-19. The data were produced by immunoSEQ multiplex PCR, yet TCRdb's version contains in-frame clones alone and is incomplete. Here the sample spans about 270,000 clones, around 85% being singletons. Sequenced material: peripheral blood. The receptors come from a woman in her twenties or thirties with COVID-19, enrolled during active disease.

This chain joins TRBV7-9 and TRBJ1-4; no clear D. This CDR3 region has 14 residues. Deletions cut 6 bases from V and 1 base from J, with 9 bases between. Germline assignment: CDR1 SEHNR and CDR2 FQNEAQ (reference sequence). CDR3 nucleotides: TGTGCCAGCAGTGCAGGTAGAACTAATGAAAAACTGTTTTTT. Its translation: CASSAGRTNEKLFF. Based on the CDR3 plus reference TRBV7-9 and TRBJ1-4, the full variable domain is DTGVSQNPRHKITKRGQNVTFRCDPISEHNRLYWYRQTLGQGPEFLTYFQNEAQLEKSRLLSDRFSAERPKGSFSTLEIQRTEQGDSAMYLCASSAGRTNEKLFFGSGTQLSVL.

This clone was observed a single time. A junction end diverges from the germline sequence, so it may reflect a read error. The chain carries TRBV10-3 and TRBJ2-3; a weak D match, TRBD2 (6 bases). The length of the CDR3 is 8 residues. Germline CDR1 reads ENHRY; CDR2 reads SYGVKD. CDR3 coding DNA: TGTGCCATCGGCACCGGGAGCTTT. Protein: CAIGTGSF.

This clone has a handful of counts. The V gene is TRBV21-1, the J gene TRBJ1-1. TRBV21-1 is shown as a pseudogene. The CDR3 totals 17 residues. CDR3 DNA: TGTGCCAGCAGCCCCAAGGGAGGCATCGTAAGGAACACTGAAGCTTTCTTT. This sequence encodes CASSPKGGIVRNTEAFF.

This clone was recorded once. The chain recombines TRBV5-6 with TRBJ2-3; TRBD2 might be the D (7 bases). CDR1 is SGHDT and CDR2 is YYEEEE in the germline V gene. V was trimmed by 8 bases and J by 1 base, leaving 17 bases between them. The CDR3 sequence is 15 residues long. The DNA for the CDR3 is TGTGCCAGTTGCGCGGGGGCCGATGGCACAGATACGCAGTATTTT. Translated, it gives CASCAGADGTDTQYF.

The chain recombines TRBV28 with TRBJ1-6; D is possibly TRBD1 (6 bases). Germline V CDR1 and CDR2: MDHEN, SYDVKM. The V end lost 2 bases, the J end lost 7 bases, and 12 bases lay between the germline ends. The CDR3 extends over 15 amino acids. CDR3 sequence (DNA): TGTGCCAGCAGTTTAACAGGGATGTCGAATTCACCCCTCCACTTT. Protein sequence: CASSLTGMSNSPLHF.

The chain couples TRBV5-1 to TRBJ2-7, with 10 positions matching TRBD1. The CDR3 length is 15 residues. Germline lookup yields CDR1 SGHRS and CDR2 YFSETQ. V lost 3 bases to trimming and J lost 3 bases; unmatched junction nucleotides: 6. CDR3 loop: CASSSRDRGIYEQYF. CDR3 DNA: TGCGCCAGCAGCTCCCGGGACAGGGGAATCTACGAGCAGTACTTC.

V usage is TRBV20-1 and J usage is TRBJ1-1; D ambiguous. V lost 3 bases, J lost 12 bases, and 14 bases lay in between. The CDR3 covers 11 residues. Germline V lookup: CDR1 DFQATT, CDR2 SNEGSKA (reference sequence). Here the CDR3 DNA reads TGCAGTGCTAGGGGCGGGGTGAAAACTTTCTTT. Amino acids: CSARGGVKTFF.

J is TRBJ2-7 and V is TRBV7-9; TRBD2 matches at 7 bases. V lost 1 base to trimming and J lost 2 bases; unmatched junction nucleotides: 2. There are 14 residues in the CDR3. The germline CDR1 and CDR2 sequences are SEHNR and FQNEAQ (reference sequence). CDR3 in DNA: TGTGCCAGCAGCTTAGGCGGGGGAGCCTACGAGCAGTACTTC. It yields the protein CASSLGGGAYEQYF. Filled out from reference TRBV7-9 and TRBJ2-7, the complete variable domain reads DTGVSQNPRHKITKRGQNVTFRCDPISEHNRLYWYRQTLGQGPEFLTYFQNEAQLEKSRLLSDRFSAERPKGSFSTLEIQRTEQGDSAMYLCASSLGGGAYEQYFGPGTRLTVT.

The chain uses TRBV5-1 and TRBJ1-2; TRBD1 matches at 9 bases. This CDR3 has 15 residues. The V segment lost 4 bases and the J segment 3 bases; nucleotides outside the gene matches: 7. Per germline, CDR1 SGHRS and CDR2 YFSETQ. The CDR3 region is CASSPWTGEHYGYTF. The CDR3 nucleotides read TGCGCCAGCAGCCCTTGGACAGGGGAACACTATGGCTACACCTTC. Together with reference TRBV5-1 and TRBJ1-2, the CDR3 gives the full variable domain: KAGVTQTPRYLIKTRGQQVTLSCSPISGHRSVSWYQQTPGQGLQFLFEYFSETQRNKGNFPGRFSGRQFSNSRSEMNVSTLELGDSALYLCASSPWTGEHYGYTFGSGTRLTVV.

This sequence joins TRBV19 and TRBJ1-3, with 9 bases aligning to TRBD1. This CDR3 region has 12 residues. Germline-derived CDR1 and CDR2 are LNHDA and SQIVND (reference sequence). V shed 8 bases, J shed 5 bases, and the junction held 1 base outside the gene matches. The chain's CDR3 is CASGTGRNTIYF. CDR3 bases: TGTGCCAGTGGGACAGGGAGAAACACCATATATTTT.

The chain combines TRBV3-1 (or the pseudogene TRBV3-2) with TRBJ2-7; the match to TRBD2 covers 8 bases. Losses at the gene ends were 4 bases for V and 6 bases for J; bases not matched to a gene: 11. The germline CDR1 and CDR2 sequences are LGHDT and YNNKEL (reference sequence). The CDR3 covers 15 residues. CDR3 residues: CASSPGGGGSGEQYF. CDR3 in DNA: TGTGCCAGCAGCCCGGGGGGGGGAGGATCTGGCGAGCAGTACTTC.

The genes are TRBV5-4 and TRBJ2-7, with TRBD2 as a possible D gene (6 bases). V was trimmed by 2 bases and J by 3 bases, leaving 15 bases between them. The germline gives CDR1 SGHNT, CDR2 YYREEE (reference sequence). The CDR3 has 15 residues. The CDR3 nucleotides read TGTGCCAGCAGCTTTGGAGTAGCGGCCAACTACGAGCAGTACTTC. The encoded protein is CASSFGVAANYEQYF. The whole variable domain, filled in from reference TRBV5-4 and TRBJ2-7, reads ETGVTQSPTHLIKTRGQQVTLRCSSQSGHNTVSWYQQALGQGPQFIFQYYREEENGRGNFPPRFSGLQFPNYSSELNVNALELDDSALYLCASSFGVAANYEQYFGPGTRLTVT.

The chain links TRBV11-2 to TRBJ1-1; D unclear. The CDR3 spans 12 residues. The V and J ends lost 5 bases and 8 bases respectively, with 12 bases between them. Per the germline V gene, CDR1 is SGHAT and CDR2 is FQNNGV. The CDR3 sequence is CASSPMTGEAFF. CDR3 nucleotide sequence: TGTGCCAGCAGCCCTATGACGGGGGAAGCTTTCTTT. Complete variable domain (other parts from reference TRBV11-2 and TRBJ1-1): EAGVAQSPRYKIIEKRQSVAFWCNPISGHATLYWYQQILGQGPKLLIQFQNNGVVDDSQLPKDRFSAERLKGVDSTLKIQPAKLEDSAVYLCASSPMTGEAFFGQGTRLTVV.

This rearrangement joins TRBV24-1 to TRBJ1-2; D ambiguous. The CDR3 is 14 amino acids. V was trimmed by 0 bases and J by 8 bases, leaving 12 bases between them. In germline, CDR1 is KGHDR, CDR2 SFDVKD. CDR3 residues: CATSDLGSFLGYTF. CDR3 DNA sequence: TGTGCCACCAGTGATTTGGGCAGTTTCTTGGGCTACACCTTC.

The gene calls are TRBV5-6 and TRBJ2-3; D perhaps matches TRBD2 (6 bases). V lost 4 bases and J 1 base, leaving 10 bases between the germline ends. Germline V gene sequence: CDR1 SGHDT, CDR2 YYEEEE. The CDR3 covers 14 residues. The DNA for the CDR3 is TGTGCCAGCAGCACGGGACTCCGCACAGATACGCAGTATTTT. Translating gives CASSTGLRTDTQYF.

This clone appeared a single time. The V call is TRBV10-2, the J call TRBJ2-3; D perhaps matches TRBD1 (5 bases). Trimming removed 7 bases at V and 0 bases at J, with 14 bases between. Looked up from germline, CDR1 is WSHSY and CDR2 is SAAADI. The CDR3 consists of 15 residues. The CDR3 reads CASTGWGSSTDTQYF. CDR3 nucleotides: TGCGCCAGCACCGGTTGGGGCTCTAGCACAGATACGCAGTATTTT.

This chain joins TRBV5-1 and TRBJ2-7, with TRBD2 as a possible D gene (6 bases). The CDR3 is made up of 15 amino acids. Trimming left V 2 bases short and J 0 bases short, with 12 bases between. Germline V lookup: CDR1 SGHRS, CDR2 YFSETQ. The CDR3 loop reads CASSLRRDPSYEQYF. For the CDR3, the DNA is TGCGCCAGCAGCTTACGGAGGGACCCCTCCTACGAGCAGTACTTC. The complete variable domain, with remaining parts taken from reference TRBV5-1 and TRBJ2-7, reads KAGVTQTPRYLIKTRGQQVTLSCSPISGHRSVSWYQQTPGQGLQFLFEYFSETQRNKGNFPGRFSGRQFSNSRSEMNVSTLELGDSALYLCASSLRRDPSYEQYFGPGTRLTVT.

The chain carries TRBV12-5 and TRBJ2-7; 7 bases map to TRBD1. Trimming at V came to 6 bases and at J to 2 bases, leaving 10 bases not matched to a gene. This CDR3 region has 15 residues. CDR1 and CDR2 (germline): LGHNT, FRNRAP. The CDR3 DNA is TGTGCTAGTGGCCAAACCCGGGACAGTACCTACGAGCAGTACTTC. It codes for CASGQTRDSTYEQYF.

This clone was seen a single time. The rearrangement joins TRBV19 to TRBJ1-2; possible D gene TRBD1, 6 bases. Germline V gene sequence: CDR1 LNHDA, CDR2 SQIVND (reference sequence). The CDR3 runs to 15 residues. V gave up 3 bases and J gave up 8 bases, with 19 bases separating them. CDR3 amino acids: CASSILSAGVRGYTF. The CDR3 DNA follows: TGTGCCAGTAGTATTCTCTCGGCAGGGGTCAGGGGCTACACCTTC. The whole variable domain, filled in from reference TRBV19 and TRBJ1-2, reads DGGITQSPKYLFRKEGQNVTLSCEQNLNHDAMYWYRQDPGQGLRLIYYSQIVNDFQKGDIAEGYSVSREKKESFPLTVTSAQKNPTAFYLCASSILSAGVRGYTFGSGTRLTVV.

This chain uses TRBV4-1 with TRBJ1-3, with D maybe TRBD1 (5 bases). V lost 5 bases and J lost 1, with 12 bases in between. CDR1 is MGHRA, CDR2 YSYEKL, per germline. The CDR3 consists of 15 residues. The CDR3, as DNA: TGCGCCAGCAGCTTAGATCAGGGTTCTGGAAACACCATATATTTT. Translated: CASSLDQGSGNTIYF.

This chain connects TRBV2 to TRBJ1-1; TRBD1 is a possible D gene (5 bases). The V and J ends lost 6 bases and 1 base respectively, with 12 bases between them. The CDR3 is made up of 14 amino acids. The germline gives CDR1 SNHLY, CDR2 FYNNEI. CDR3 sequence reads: CASSPRGSNTEAFF. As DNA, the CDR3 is TGTGCCAGCAGCCCAAGGGGATCGAACACTGAAGCTTTCTTT.

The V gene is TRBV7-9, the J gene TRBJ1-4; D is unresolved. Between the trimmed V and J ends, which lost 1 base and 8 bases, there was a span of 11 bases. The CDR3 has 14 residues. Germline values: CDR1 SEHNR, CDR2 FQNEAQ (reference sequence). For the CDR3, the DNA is TGTGCCAGCAGCTTAGGCAGTGTAAAAGAAAAACTGTTTTTT. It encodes CASSLGSVKEKLFF.

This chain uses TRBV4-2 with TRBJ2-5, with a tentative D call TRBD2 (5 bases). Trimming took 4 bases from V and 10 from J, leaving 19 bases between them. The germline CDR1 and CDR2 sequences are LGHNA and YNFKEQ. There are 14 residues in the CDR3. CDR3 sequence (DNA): TGTGCCAGCAGCCTTTCAGGACTGGAGAGACACCAGTACTTC. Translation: CASSLSGLERHQYF.

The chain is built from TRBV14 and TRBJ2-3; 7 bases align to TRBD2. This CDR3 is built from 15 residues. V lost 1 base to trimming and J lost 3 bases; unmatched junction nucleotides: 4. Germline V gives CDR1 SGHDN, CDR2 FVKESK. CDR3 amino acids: CASSQARTSTDTQYF. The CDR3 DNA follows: TGTGCCAGCAGCCAAGCCCGGACTAGTACAGATACGCAGTATTTT.